Sequencing of this T cell receptor beta chain was carried out in a study of T cell repertoires in cytomegalovirus infection. TCRdb used MiXCR to reprocess the reads, holding one entry per CDR3 protein. The data contain about 920,000 distinct CDR3 sequences, roughly 31% of them singletons. Trimming pared 3 bases from V and 3 bases from J, leaving 13 bases between. The CDR3 has 15 amino acids. The germline V gene has CDR1 SGDLS and CDR2 YYNGEE. Of note for this clonotype: Its target is unknown.

The sequences come from cultured CD8+ T cells from PBMCs, collected from culture after CMV antigen stimulation. The chain joins TRBV9 to TRBJ2-1; D possibly corresponds to TRBD2 (6 bases). The receptor was derived from a human donor in good health (CMV status not recorded). Some clones in this sample may be carry-over from other donors' samples. CDR3 sequence (DNA): TGTGCCAGCAGCGGACGGGAGAGTGACTACAATGAGCAGTTCTTC. Protein: CASSGRESDYNEQFF.